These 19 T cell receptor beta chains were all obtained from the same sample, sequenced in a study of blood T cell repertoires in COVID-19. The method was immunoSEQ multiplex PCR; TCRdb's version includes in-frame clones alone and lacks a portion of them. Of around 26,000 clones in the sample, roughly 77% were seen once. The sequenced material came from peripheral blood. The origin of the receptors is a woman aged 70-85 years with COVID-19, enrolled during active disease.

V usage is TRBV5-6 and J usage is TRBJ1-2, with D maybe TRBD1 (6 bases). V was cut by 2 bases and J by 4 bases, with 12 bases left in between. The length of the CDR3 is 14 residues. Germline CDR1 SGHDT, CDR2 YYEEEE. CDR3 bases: TGTGCCAGCAGCTTTTACAGCAGGGGCTATGGCTACACCTTC. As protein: CASSFYSRGYGYTF. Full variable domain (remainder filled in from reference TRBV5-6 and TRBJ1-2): DAGVTQSPTHLIKTRGQQVTLRCSPKSGHDTVSWYQQALGQGPQFIFQYYEEEERQRGNFPDRFSGHQFPNYSSELNVNALLLGDSALYLCASSFYSRGYGYTFGSGTRLTVV.

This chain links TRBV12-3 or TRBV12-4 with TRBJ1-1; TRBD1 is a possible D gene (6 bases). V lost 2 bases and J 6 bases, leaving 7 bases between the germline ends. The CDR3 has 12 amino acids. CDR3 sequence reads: CASSLSGAEAFF. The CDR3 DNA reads TGTGCCAGCAGTTTATCAGGGGCTGAAGCTTTCTTT.

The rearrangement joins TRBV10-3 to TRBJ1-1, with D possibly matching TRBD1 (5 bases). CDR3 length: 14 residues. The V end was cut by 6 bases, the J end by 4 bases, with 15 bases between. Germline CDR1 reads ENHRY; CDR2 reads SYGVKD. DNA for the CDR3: TGTGCCATCAGCCCAGGGTTGGGGGGCACTGAAGCTTTCTTT. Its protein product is CAISPGLGGTEAFF.

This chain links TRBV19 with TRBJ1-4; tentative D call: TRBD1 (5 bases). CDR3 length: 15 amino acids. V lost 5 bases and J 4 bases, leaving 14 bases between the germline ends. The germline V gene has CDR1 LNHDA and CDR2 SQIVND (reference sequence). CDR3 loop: CASSGGADFNEKLFF. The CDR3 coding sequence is TGTGCCAGTAGTGGAGGGGCAGACTTTAATGAAAAACTGTTTTTT. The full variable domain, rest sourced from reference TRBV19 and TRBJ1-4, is DGGITQSPKYLFRKEGQNVTLSCEQNLNHDAMYWYRQDPGQGLRLIYYSQIVNDFQKGDIAEGYSVSREKKESFPLTVTSAQKNPTAFYLCASSGGADFNEKLFFGSGTQLSVL.

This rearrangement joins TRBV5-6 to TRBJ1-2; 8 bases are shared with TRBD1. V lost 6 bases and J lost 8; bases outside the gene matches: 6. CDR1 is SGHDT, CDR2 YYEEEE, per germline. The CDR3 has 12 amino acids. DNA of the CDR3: TGTGCCAGCATCGGACAGGGTGGCGGCTACACCTTC. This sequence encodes CASIGQGGGYTF.

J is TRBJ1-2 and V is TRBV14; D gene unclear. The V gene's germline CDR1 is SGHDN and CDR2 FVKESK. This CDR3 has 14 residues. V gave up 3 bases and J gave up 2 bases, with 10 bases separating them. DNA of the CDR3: TGTGCCAGCAGCCAGGTGAACACCAACTATGGCTACACCTTC. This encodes CASSQVNTNYGYTF.

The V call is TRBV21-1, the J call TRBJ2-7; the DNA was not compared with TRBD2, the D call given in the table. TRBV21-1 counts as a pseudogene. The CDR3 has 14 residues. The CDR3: CASISGREDYEQYV. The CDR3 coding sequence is TGTGCCAGCATATCTGGGCGGGAGGACTACGAGCAGTACGTC.

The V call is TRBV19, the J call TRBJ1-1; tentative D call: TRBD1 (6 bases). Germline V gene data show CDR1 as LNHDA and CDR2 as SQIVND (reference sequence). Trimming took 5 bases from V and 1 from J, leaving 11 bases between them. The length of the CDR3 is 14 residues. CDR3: CASSSGAPNTEAFF. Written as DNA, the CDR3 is TGTGCCAGTAGTTCAGGGGCCCCGAACACTGAAGCTTTCTTT.

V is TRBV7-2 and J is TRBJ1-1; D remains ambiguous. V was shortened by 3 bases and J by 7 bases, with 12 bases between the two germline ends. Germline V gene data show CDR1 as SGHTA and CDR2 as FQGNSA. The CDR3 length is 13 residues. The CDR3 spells CASSLKGGIEAFF. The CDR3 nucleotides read TGTGCCAGCAGCTTGAAGGGCGGGATTGAAGCTTTCTTT.

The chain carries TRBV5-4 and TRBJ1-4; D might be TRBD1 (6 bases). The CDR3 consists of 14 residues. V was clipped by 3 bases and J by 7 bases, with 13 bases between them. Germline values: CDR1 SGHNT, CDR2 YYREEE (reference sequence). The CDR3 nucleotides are TGTGCCAGCAGCTCCCAGGGGCGAGTTGAAAAACTGTTTTTT. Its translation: CASSSQGRVEKLFF.

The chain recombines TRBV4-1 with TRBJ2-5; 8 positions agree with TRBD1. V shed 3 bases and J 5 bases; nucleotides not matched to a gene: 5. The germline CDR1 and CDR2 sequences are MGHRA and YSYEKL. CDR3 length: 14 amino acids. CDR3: CASSQDREMETQYF. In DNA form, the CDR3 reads TGCGCCAGCAGCCAGGACAGGGAGATGGAGACCCAGTACTTC.

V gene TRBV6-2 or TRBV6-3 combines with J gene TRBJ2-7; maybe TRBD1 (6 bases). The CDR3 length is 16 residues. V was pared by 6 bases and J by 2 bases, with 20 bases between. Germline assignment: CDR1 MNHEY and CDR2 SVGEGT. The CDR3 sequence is CASSSSRTETPYEQYF. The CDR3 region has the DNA TGTGCCAGCAGCTCAAGCCGGACAGAGACCCCCTACGAGCAGTACTTC.

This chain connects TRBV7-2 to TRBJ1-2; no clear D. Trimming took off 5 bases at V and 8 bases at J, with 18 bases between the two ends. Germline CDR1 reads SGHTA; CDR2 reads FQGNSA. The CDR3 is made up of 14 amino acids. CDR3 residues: CASSRRDPGGGYTF. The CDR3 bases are TGTGCCAGCAGCCGGCGCGACCCTGGAGGAGGCTACACCTTC.

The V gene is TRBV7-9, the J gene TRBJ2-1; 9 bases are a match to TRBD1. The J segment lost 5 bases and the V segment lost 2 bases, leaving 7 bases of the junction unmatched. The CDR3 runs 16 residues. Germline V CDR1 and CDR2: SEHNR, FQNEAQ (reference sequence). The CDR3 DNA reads TGTGCCAGCAGCTTATCTGGGACAGGGACAAACAATGAGCAGTTCTTC. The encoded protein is CASSLSGTGTNNEQFF.

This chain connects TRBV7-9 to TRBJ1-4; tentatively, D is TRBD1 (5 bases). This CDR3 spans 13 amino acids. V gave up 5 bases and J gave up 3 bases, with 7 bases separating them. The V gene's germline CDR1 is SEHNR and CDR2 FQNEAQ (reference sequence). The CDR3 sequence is CASSQGSNEKLFF. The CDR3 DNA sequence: TGTGCCAGCAGCCAGGGTTCTAATGAAAAACTGTTTTTT.

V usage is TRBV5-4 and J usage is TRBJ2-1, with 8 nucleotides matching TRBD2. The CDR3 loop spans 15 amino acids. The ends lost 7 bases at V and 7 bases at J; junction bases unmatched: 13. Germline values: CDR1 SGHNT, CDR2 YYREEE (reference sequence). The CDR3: CASGPAERETNEQFF. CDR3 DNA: TGTGCCAGCGGCCCCGCTGAGCGGGAGACGAATGAGCAGTTCTTC.

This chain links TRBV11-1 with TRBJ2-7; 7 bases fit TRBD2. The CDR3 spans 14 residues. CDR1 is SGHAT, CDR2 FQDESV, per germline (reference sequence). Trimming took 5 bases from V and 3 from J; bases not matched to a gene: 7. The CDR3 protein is CASSPERGDYEQYV. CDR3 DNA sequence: TGTGCCAGCAGCCCTGAACGGGGGGACTACGAGCAGTACGTC.

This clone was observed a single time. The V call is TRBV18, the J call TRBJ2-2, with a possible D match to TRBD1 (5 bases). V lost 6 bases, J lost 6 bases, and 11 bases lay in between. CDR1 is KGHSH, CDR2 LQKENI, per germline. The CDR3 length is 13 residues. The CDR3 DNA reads TGTGCCAGCTCGCCCAGGGATGCCGGGGAGCTGTTTTTT. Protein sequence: CASSPRDAGELFF.

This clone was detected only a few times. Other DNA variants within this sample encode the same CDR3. CDR3 nucleotides: TGCAGTGCTAGAGCAGAAGAGACCCAGTACTTC. This gives the protein CSARAEETQYF. The chain carries TRBV20-1 and TRBJ2-5; D is uncertain. Looked up from germline, CDR1 is DFQATT and CDR2 is SNEGSKA (reference sequence). There are 11 residues in the CDR3. Trimming removed 1 base from V and 3 bases from J, with 3 bases in between.